The 30 T cell receptor beta chains below were found in one sample sequenced in a study of cytotoxic CD8 clonotypes in ibrutinib-treated CLL (dated by TCRdb to the early 2020s). The intended sense of this specimen's time point label: approximately 2 years on ibrutinib. The library was generated by the immunoSEQ multiplex PCR assay. Entries here come from immuneACCESS through TCRdb and include only in-frame sequences with V and J called. Some clones fail to appear in such tables; in the studies checked, an unresolved V gene covers under half of the shortfall, and the cause of the remainder is unknown. For this sample the table gives around 140,000 clones, of which about 76% were detected only once. Jointly, the top ten make up 5.1% of the sample. The sample in question was PBMCs, obtained after 24 months of ibrutinib treatment. The source of these receptors is a human donor with chronic lymphocytic leukemia.

The sample holds a few counts of this clone. The chain employs TRBV5-1 and TRBJ2-7, with D perhaps assigned TRBD1 or TRBD2 (5 bases each). Germline V gene lookup returns CDR1 SGHRS and CDR2 YFSETQ. Trimming stripped 0 bases from V and 2 bases from J, with 15 bases between. The CDR3 extends over 16 amino acids. The CDR3 DNA sequence: TGCGCCAGCAGCTTGGGGGGGACCCGGCGGGCCTACGAGCAGTACTTC. This gives the protein CASSLGGTRRAYEQYF. The entire variable domain, with the rest obtained from reference TRBV5-1 and TRBJ2-7, is as follows: KAGVTQTPRYLIKTRGQQVTLSCSPISGHRSVSWYQQTPGQGLQFLFEYFSETQRNKGNFPGRFSGRQFSNSRSEMNVSTLELGDSALYLCASSLGGTRRAYEQYFGPGTRLTVT.

The rearrangement links TRBV7-2 to TRBJ2-2, with 8 nucleotides matching TRBD2. The CDR3 consists of 13 residues. From germline, CDR1 is SGHTA and CDR2 FQGNSA. The ends lost 6 bases at V and 6 bases at J; junction bases unmatched: 3. In DNA form, the CDR3 reads TGTGCCAGCAGGCCCGGGGGGGCCGGGGAGCTGTTTTTT. It codes for CASRPGGAGELFF.

At least ten counts were recorded for this clone. The chain is built from TRBV5-1 and TRBJ1-2; D is possibly TRBD1 (6 bases). Germline V CDR1 and CDR2: SGHRS, YFSETQ. The CDR3 is 13 residues long. Trimming took 1 base from V and 7 from J, leaving 11 bases between them. The DNA for the CDR3 is TGCGCCAGCAGCTTGTGGCAGGGGAGTGGCTACACCTTC. It specifies CASSLWQGSGYTF.

The V and J genes are TRBV19 and TRBJ1-2, with 11 bases that match TRBD1. The V gene's germline CDR1 is LNHDA and CDR2 SQIVND (reference sequence). V shed 5 bases, J shed 4 bases, and the junction held 6 bases outside the gene matches. The CDR3 spans 15 residues. This chain's CDR3 is CASSPAGTGGYGYTF. The CDR3 DNA reads TGTGCCAGTAGTCCCGCCGGGACAGGGGGCTATGGCTACACCTTC. Supplemented by reference TRBV19 and TRBJ1-2, the full variable domain reads DGGITQSPKYLFRKEGQNVTLSCEQNLNHDAMYWYRQDPGQGLRLIYYSQIVNDFQKGDIAEGYSVSREKKESFPLTVTSAQKNPTAFYLCASSPAGTGGYGYTFGSGTRLTVV.

With regard to this clone: One junction end does not reproduce the germline sequence, and a read error may be involved. The V gene is TRBV7-7, the J gene TRBJ2-1; TRBD2 might be the D (6 bases). In germline, CDR1 is SSHAT, CDR2 FNYEAQ (reference sequence). The CDR3 length is 16 residues. CDR3 in DNA: TGTGCTAGCAGCTTAGCCTCCCGGGCTAGCGCCAATGAGCAGTTCTTC. Translating it yields CASSLASRASANEQFF.

V and J are TRBV6-5 and TRBJ1-5; perhaps TRBD1 as D (5 bases). The germline gives CDR1 MNHEY, CDR2 SVGAGI. V lost 6 bases and J 6 bases, leaving 15 bases between the germline ends. The CDR3 sequence is 14 residues long. CDR3 bases: TGTGCCAGCAGACGAGGGGAGAGGAGTCAGCCCCAGCATTTT. As protein: CASRRGERSQPQHF.

The rearrangement uses TRBV7-2 and TRBJ1-1; D ambiguous. The germline CDR1 and CDR2 sequences are SGHTA and FQGNSA. Trimming stripped 5 bases from V and 5 bases from J, with 15 bases between. This CDR3 has 14 amino acids. Here the CDR3 reads CASSPGHAWTEAFF. The CDR3 region has the DNA TGTGCCAGCAGCCCGGGCCACGCTTGGACTGAAGCTTTCTTT.

This clone was detected once. The V and J genes are TRBV7-2 and TRBJ1-2; D remains unclear. The CDR3 has 16 residues. The V gene's germline CDR1 is SGHTA and CDR2 FQGNSA. V was trimmed by 5 bases and J by 5 bases, leaving 21 bases between them. This CDR3 reads CASSPWRSIPEYGYTF. CDR3 DNA sequence: TGTGCCAGCAGCCCATGGCGGAGCATCCCGGAATATGGCTACACCTTC.

This chain uses TRBV6-5 with TRBJ1-1, with TRBD1 identical over 7 bases. V was clipped by 7 bases and J by 5 bases; unmatched bases: 10. CDR1 is MNHEY, CDR2 SVGAGI, per germline. CDR3 length equals 14 residues. CDR3 residues: CASKKTGLGTEAFF. The CDR3 region has the DNA TGTGCCAGCAAAAAGACAGGGTTGGGGACTGAAGCTTTCTTT.

The chain joins TRBV20-1 to TRBJ1-2; D is unresolved. This CDR3 contains 10 residues. Germline CDR1 reads DFQATT; CDR2 reads SNEGSKA (reference sequence). DNA for the CDR3: TGCAGCGCCGCTAACTATGGCTACACCTTC. This codes for CSAANYGYTF.

This clone was detected once. The chain employs TRBV5-1 and TRBJ2-5; 9 nucleotides agree with TRBD1. V shed 4 bases, J shed 2 bases, and the junction held 3 bases outside the gene matches. This CDR3 spans 14 amino acids. Germline CDR1 is SGHRS and CDR2 is YFSETQ. The CDR3 sequence is CASSPGTGQETQYF. For the CDR3, the DNA is TGCGCCAGCAGCCCCGGGACAGGGCAAGAGACCCAGTACTTC.

The chain employs TRBV18 and TRBJ1-1; a weak D match, TRBD1 (5 bases). The length of the CDR3 is 14 residues. The V end lost 1 base, the J end lost 3 bases, and 9 bases lay between the germline ends. The germline gives CDR1 KGHSH, CDR2 LQKENI. The CDR3 bases are TGTGCCAGCTCACCACAGGGGTTGGACACTGAAGCTTTCTTT. This encodes CASSPQGLDTEAFF.

The chain couples TRBV18 to TRBJ1-4; D is possibly TRBD1 (5 bases). CDR1 KGHSH and CDR2 LQKENI come from the germline V gene. V was clipped by 0 bases and J by 3 bases, with 11 bases between them. The CDR3 sequence is 16 residues long. The CDR3, as DNA: TGTGCCAGCTCACCACCGGGGGTGGCGGCTAATGAAAAACTGTTTTTT. This encodes CASSPPGVAANEKLFF.

This clone has at least ten counts. The J gene is TRBJ2-1, the V gene TRBV11-2; D possibly corresponds to TRBD2 (6 bases). This CDR3 has 14 residues. The germline V and J ends were trimmed by 5 bases and 3 bases, with 11 bases remaining between them. The germline V gene has CDR1 SGHAT and CDR2 FQNNGV. CDR3: CASSRIAVYNEQFF. Here the CDR3 DNA reads TGTGCCAGCAGCCGGATAGCGGTCTACAATGAGCAGTTCTTC.

V usage is TRBV27 and J usage is TRBJ1-3; D uncertain. The germline V gene has CDR1 MNHEY and CDR2 SMNVEV (reference sequence). The CDR3 covers 16 residues. The ends were cut back, 4 bases at V and 0 bases at J, with 13 bases in the middle. CDR3 DNA: TGTGCCAGCAGTTCCTTCGGCCTCCTCTCTGGAAACACCATATATTTT. Its protein product is CASSSFGLLSGNTIYF.

J is TRBJ2-3 and V is TRBV9; D may be TRBD1 or TRBD2 (5 bases each). The CDR3 has 16 residues. The germline V and J ends were trimmed by 0 bases and 2 bases, with 13 bases remaining between them. Germline CDR1 SGDLS, CDR2 YYNGEE. CDR3 sequence: CASSVAIGAPTDTQYF. As DNA, the CDR3 is TGTGCCAGCAGCGTAGCCATCGGGGCCCCCACAGATACGCAGTATTTT.

This chain uses TRBV4-2 with TRBJ2-3; 9 bases agree with TRBD2. The length of the CDR3 is 19 residues. The V segment lost 0 bases and the J segment 4 bases; nucleotides outside the gene matches: 14. CDR1 is LGHNA, CDR2 YNFKEQ, per germline. CDR3 in amino acids: CASSQEGGGGAAWADTQYF. Written as DNA, the CDR3 is TGTGCCAGCAGCCAAGAGGGCGGCGGGGGGGCCGCTTGGGCAGATACGCAGTATTTT.

The chain links TRBV18 to TRBJ2-7; D perhaps matches TRBD1 (6 bases). V was trimmed by 3 bases and J by 1 base, leaving 10 bases between them. This CDR3 comprises 14 residues. Germline V gives CDR1 KGHSH, CDR2 LQKENI. The CDR3 nucleotides are TGTGCCAGCTCACCCGGACAGCCGTCCTACGAGCAGTACTTC. Encoded protein: CASSPGQPSYEQYF.

The V and J genes are TRBV6-1 and TRBJ2-1; D may be TRBD1 (5 bases). The V end lost 5 bases, the J end lost 7 bases, and 18 bases lay between the germline ends. Germline assignment: CDR1 MNHNS and CDR2 SASEGT. This CDR3 has 15 amino acids. This CDR3 reads CASSLGPEPVNEQFF. For the CDR3, the DNA is TGTGCCAGCAGTCTGGGGCCGGAGCCGGTGAATGAGCAGTTCTTC.

The chain is built from TRBV30 and TRBJ1-1; weak D call: TRBD1 (6 bases). V was trimmed by 5 bases and J by 4 bases, leaving 14 bases between them. Germline CDR1 reads GTSNPN; CDR2 reads SVGIG (reference sequence). CDR3 length equals 13 residues. DNA of the CDR3: TGTGCCTGGGGGAACGGGGGGCTCACTGAAGCTTTCTTT. It specifies CAWGNGGLTEAFF.

The table lists this clone with a count of one. This chain connects TRBV7-2 to TRBJ2-3; D is ambiguous. Germline V lookup: CDR1 SGHTA, CDR2 FQGNSA. The CDR3 is made up of 13 amino acids. The V end was cut by 3 bases, the J end by 1 base, with 5 bases between. CDR3 sequence (DNA): TGTGCCAGCAGCTTTTACGGCACAGATACGCAGTATTTT. Its translation: CASSFYGTDTQYF.

This chain connects TRBV6-5 to TRBJ2-7; a possible D gene is TRBD1 (5 bases). Germline CDR1 MNHEY, CDR2 SVGAGI. The V and J ends lost 3 bases and 0 bases respectively, with 6 bases between them. This CDR3 is 13 amino acids long. CDR3: CASSYQGSYEQYF. The CDR3 coding sequence is TGTGCCAGCAGTTATCAGGGCTCCTACGAGCAGTACTTC.

This clone occurred once. Other DNA sequences in the sample encode the same CDR3. The chain links TRBV28 to TRBJ1-2, with a weak D call TRBD1 (6 bases). The CDR3 has 12 amino acids. The germline V gene encodes CDR1 MDHEN and CDR2 SYDVKM. Trimming cost V 3 bases and J 7 bases, with 9 bases left between them. In nucleotides, the CDR3 is TGTGCCAGCAGTTTGGGGGCCGGTGGCTACACCTTC. Its translation: CASSLGAGGYTF.

The V call is TRBV19, the J call TRBJ2-2; 7 bases fit TRBD1. V lost 10 bases, J lost 5 bases, and 10 bases stayed unmatched. CDR3 size: 14 residues. Looked up from germline, CDR1 is LNHDA and CDR2 is SQIVND (reference sequence). The CDR3 is CATPKGAFTGELFF. The DNA for the CDR3 is TGTGCCACCCCAAAGGGGGCATTTACCGGGGAGCTGTTTTTT.

This clone was recorded a few times. The gene calls are TRBV7-3 and TRBJ1-1, with D possibly matching TRBD1 (5 bases). This CDR3 contains 17 residues. Germline V lookup: CDR1 SGHTA, CDR2 FQGTGA. V lost 4 bases and J lost 1, with 19 bases in between. The CDR3 nucleotides read TGTGCCAGCAGCTCGACCCCGGGACGCCTGCGGAACACTGAAGCTTTCTTT. This sequence encodes CASSSTPGRLRNTEAFF.

The chain employs TRBV7-3 and TRBJ2-3; 7 nucleotides match TRBD2. Germline loops: CDR1 SGHTA, CDR2 FQGTGA. The V and J ends lost 2 bases and 3 bases, in that order; junction bases with no gene match: 5. The CDR3 sequence is 15 residues long. The CDR3: CASSLQAGETDTQYF. CDR3 nucleotide sequence: TGTGCCAGCAGCTTACAGGCGGGAGAGACAGATACGCAGTATTTT.

The chain employs TRBV19 and TRBJ2-1, with TRBD1 as a possible D gene (5 bases). The CDR3 is made up of 16 amino acids. Germline loops: CDR1 LNHDA, CDR2 SQIVND (reference sequence). V lost 8 bases to trimming and J lost 6 bases, with 23 bases between them. The CDR3 spells CASGQGKGPPGNEQFF. The CDR3 nucleotides are TGTGCCAGTGGTCAGGGTAAGGGCCCTCCGGGCAATGAGCAGTTCTTC. The variable domain in full, with the rest retrieved from reference TRBV19 and TRBJ2-1, is DGGITQSPKYLFRKEGQNVTLSCEQNLNHDAMYWYRQDPGQGLRLIYYSQIVNDFQKGDIAEGYSVSREKKESFPLTVTSAQKNPTAFYLCASGQGKGPPGNEQFFGPGTRLTVL.

J is TRBJ2-5 and V is TRBV10-3; a weak D match, TRBD1 (6 bases). Trimming removed 8 bases from V and 2 bases from J, with 12 bases in between. From germline, CDR1 is ENHRY and CDR2 SYGVKD. The CDR3 has 13 amino acids. DNA of the CDR3: TGTGCCATCGGGGACACCAAACAAGAGACCCAGTACTTC. This codes for CAIGDTKQETQYF.

The V call is TRBV5-8, the J call TRBJ1-5, with 7 bases matching TRBD1. CDR3 length equals 17 residues. In germline, CDR1 is SGHTS, CDR2 YDEGEE. V lost 3 bases and J lost 0; bases outside the gene matches: 9. CDR3: CASSSRDRTDSNQPQHF. In DNA form, the CDR3 reads TGTGCCAGCAGCTCCCGGGACAGAACCGATAGCAATCAGCCCCAGCATTTT.

The rearrangement uses TRBV5-4 and TRBJ2-2; TRBD1 agrees at 8 bases. The CDR3 loop spans 14 amino acids. CDR1 is SGHNT and CDR2 is YYREEE in the germline V gene (reference sequence). V lost 4 bases to trimming and J lost 7 bases; unmatched junction nucleotides: 6. CDR3 sequence: CASSPDRAGGELFF. The CDR3, as DNA: TGTGCCAGCAGCCCGGACAGGGCCGGCGGGGAGCTGTTTTTT.